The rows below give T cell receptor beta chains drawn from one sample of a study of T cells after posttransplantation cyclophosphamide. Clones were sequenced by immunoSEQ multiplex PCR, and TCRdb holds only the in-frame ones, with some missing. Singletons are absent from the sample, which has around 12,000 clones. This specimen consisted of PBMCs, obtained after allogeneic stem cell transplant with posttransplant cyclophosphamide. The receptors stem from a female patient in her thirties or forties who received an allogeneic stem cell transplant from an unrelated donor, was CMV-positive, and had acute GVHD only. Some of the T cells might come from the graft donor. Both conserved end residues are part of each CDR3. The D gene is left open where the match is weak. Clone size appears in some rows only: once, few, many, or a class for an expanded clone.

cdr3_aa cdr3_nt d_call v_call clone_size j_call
CASSSPTGRQPQHF TGTGCCAGCAGCTCGCCGACAGGACGGCAGCCCCAGCATTTT . TRBV7-8 many TRBJ1-5
CASSLTRDRVYEQYF TGTGCCAGCAGCTTAACCCGAGACAGGGTCTACGAGCAGTACTTC TRBD1 TRBV7-2 . TRBJ2-7
CASSLLASSNTEAFF TGCGCCAGCAGCTTGCTAGCCAGTTCGAACACTGAAGCTTTCTTT . TRBV5-1 many TRBJ1-1
CASSYPTNRNEQFF TGTGCCAGCAGTTACCCGACCAACAGAAATGAGCAGTTCTTC . TRBV6-5 few TRBJ2-1
CASSIFNQPQHF TGTGCCAGTAGTATCTTCAATCAGCCCCAGCATTTT . TRBV19 many TRBJ1-5
CASSYSQDTNEKLFF TGTGCCAGCAGTTACTCACAGGATACTAATGAAAAACTGTTTTTT . TRBV6-5 many TRBJ1-4
CASSLDFGETQYF TGTGCCAGCAGCTTAGATTTCGGAGAGACCCAGTACTTC . TRBV7-3 many TRBJ2-5
CASSTRGLGYTF TGTGCCAGCAGTACTCGCGGGTTAGGCTACACCTTC . TRBV25-1 many TRBJ1-2
CASSLSPSGRVNEQFF TGTGCCAGCAGCTTAAGTCCTAGCGGGAGGGTAAATGAGCAGTTCTTC TRBD2 TRBV7-3 . TRBJ2-1
CASSENDRAYEQYF TGTGCCAGCAGTGAAAATGACAGGGCCTACGAGCAGTACTTC TRBD1 TRBV13 many TRBJ2-7
CASSPGGYEQYF TGTGCCAGCAGCCCAGGGGGGTACGAGCAGTACTTC . TRBV9 few TRBJ2-7
CASSQDQGTGYEQYF TGTGCCAGCAGCCAAGACCAGGGGACGGGGTACGAGCAGTACTTC . TRBV4-2 many TRBJ2-7
CASSVAGTVSYNEQFF TGTGCCAGCAGCGTAGCCGGGACTGTCTCCTACAATGAGCAGTTCTTC . TRBV9 many TRBJ2-1
CAWSVGREDTGELFF TGTGCCTGGAGTGTGGGGCGGGAGGATACCGGGGAGCTGTTTTTT TRBD2 TRBV30 few TRBJ2-2
CASSQAGAQGRVEKLFF TGCGCCAGCAGCCAAGCCGGTGCTCAGGGTAGAGTTGAAAAACTGTTTTTT . TRBV4-1 many TRBJ1-4
CASSKVRDQPQHF TGCGCCAGCAGCAAAGTCCGCGATCAGCCCCAGCATTTT . TRBV4-3 many TRBJ1-5
CASSPRMGGSGELFF TGTGCCAGCAGCCCTCGGATGGGCGGGTCCGGGGAGCTGTTTTTT . TRBV14 many TRBJ2-2
CASSAGTGVSPLHF TGTGCCAGCAGCGCCGGGACAGGGGTTTCACCCCTCCACTTT TRBD1 TRBV9 few TRBJ1-6
CASSSPDRFYEQYF TGTGCCAGCAGCTCTCCGGACAGATTCTACGAGCAGTACTTC . TRBV7-2 many TRBJ2-7
CASSPRTGGRFGQYF TGCGCCAGCAGCCCCAGGACAGGAGGGAGGTTCGGGCAGTACTTC . TRBV4-1 many TRBJ2-7
CASSLGSTGGGTEAFF TGCGCCAGCAGCTTGGGGTCAACGGGAGGGGGGACTGAAGCTTTCTTT . TRBV5-1 many TRBJ1-1
CASSFPTGTSGASYEQYF TGTGCCAGCAGCTTTCCTACCGGGACTAGCGGCGCCTCCTACGAGCAGTACTTC TRBD2 TRBV5-6 . TRBJ2-7
CASSILTGARENIQYF TGCGCCAGCAGCATTTTGACAGGGGCCCGGGAAAACATTCAGTACTTC TRBD1 TRBV5-1 many TRBJ2-4
CASSLHRGGANVLTF TGTGCCAGCAGTTTACATCGAGGGGGGGCCAACGTCCTGACTTTC . TRBV28 many TRBJ2-6
CASSSDRVAETQYF TGTGCCAGCAGCTCCGACAGGGTAGCGGAGACCCAGTACTTC TRBD1 TRBV7-3 . TRBJ2-5
CASSPGGLSSYEQYF TGTGCCAGCAGCCCAGGGGGCCTGAGCTCCTACGAGCAGTACTTC TRBD1 TRBV7-9 many TRBJ2-7
CASTRDLYTGELFF TGTGCCAGCACCCGGGACTTATACACCGGGGAGCTGTTTTTT . TRBV6-6 many TRBJ2-2
CASSQVGAVNEKLFF TGCGCCAGCAGCCAAGTGGGAGCCGTCAATGAAAAACTGTTTTTT . TRBV4-3 many TRBJ1-4
CATSRTRGVLTTGNTIYF TGTGCCACCAGCCGCACCCGGGGAGTCTTAACCACTGGAAACACCATATATTTT . TRBV15 few TRBJ1-3
CASSLVGGMADTQYF TGCGCCAGCAGCTTGGTGGGGGGTATGGCAGATACGCAGTATTTT . TRBV5-1 . TRBJ2-3
CASSPLERELWYNEQFF TGTGCCAGCAGCCCCCTCGAGCGGGAGCTGTGGTACAATGAGCAGTTCTTC TRBD2 TRBV27 . TRBJ2-1
CASSQAFLDNTDTQYF TGCGCCAGCAGCCAAGCATTCCTGGACAACACAGATACGCAGTATTTT . TRBV4-3 few TRBJ2-3
CASSLDSYGYTF TGCGCCAGCAGCTTAGACAGCTATGGCTACACCTTC . TRBV5-1 few TRBJ1-2
CASTGAGGDPTSYEQYF TGTGCCAGCACGGGGGCAGGGGGCGACCCAACTTCCTACGAGCAGTACTTC TRBD1 TRBV27 . TRBJ2-7
CASSGFEITETQYF TGTGCCAGCAGTGGGTTCGAGATTACAGAGACCCAGTACTTC . TRBV2 . TRBJ2-5
CSFSVNEQFF TGCAGTTTCAGTGTCAATGAGCAGTTCTTC . TRBV20-1 few TRBJ2-1
CASSAADGTYEQYF TGTGCCAGCAGCGCCGCGGACGGGACCTACGAGCAGTACTTC . TRBV9 many TRBJ2-7
CASSSKGQGETQYF TGTGCCAGCAGCTCCAAGGGACAGGGAGAGACCCAGTACTTC TRBD1 TRBV7-3 many TRBJ2-5
CASSSRLAGDRGTGELFF TGTGCTAGCAGTTCGAGACTAGCGGGGGACCGCGGCACCGGGGAGCTGTTTTTT TRBD2 TRBV7-7 many TRBJ2-2
CASSQGRLAGGETQYF TGCGCCAGCAGCCAAGGGCGTCTAGCGGGAGGAGAGACCCAGTACTTC TRBD2 TRBV4-1 few TRBJ2-5
CSAAYYGYTF TGCAGTGCCGCGTACTATGGCTACACCTTC . TRBV20-1 many TRBJ1-2
CSVVSGSADTQYF TGCAGCGTTGTTAGCGGGAGCGCAGATACGCAGTATTTT TRBD2 TRBV29-1 . TRBJ2-3
CSVEERTDGYTF TGCAGCGTTGAAGAGCGGACAGATGGCTACACCTTC . TRBV29-1 many TRBJ1-2
CAISDGGSSNQPQHF TGTGCCATCAGTGATGGGGGGAGTAGCAATCAGCCCCAGCATTTT . TRBV10-3 many TRBJ1-5
CAWVRRGYTF TGTGCCTGGGTGCGGAGAGGCTACACCTTC . TRBV30 few TRBJ1-2
CASSTGGVDLTNEKLFF TGTGCCAGCAGCACGGGGGGGGTAGACTTAACTAATGAAAAACTGTTTTTT . TRBV11-2 many TRBJ1-4
CASIRNTEAFF TGTGCCAGTATTCGGAACACTGAAGCTTTCTTT . TRBV19 many TRBJ1-1
CASSLAGAGGETQYF TGCGCCAGCAGCTTGGCCGGAGCGGGGGGTGAGACCCAGTACTTC TRBD2 TRBV5-1 . TRBJ2-5
CAISGDRVSGNTIYF TGTGCCATCAGTGGGGACAGGGTCTCTGGAAACACCATATATTTT TRBD1 TRBV10-3 many TRBJ1-3
CASTRTGGNTNYGYTF TGTGCCAGCACTCGGACAGGGGGCAATACTAACTATGGCTACACCTTC TRBD1 TRBV27 many TRBJ1-2
CATSRARDRGYGYTF TGTGCCACCAGCAGAGCCCGGGACAGGGGCTATGGCTACACCTTC TRBD1 TRBV15 many TRBJ1-2
CASSLVLAGQETQYF TGTGCCAGCAGCTTGGTTCTAGCGGGACAAGAGACCCAGTACTTC TRBD2 TRBV7-9 many TRBJ2-5
CASSQGLDQPQHF TGCGCCAGCAGCCAGGGACTGGATCAGCCCCAGCATTTT . TRBV4-1 many TRBJ1-5
CASSIGGYSNQPQHF TGTGCCAGCAGCATCGGGGGGTATAGCAATCAGCCCCAGCATTTT . TRBV9 few TRBJ1-5
CASSVRGSTDTQYF TGTGCCAGCAGCGTAAGGGGGAGCACAGATACGCAGTATTTT . TRBV9 many TRBJ2-3
CASSIQGVRYGYTF TGTGCCAGTAGTATACAGGGCGTAAGATATGGCTACACCTTC . TRBV19 many TRBJ1-2
CASSPPRGSYNEQFF TGTGCCAGCTCACCACCGCGGGGCTCCTACAATGAGCAGTTCTTC . TRBV18 many TRBJ2-1
CASSYSPVLEQYF TGTGCCAGCAGTTACTCTCCCGTTCTCGAGCAGTACTTC . TRBV6-5 many TRBJ2-7
CASSTSATGSYEQYF TGCGCCAGCAGCACATCCGCGACAGGGTCCTACGAGCAGTACTTC TRBD1 TRBV5-1 many TRBJ2-7
CASSLSLNYAYEQYF TGTGCCAGCAGTTTAAGCTTGAACTACGCCTACGAGCAGTACTTC . TRBV27 few TRBJ2-7